Below are 30 T cell receptor beta chains sequenced from a single sample in a study of cytomegalovirus exposure and HLA in healthy donors. Using immunoSEQ multiplex PCR, the repertoire was profiled, and TCRdb retains in-frame clones only, with some absent. The data hold 250,000 to 400,000 clones, with roughly 88% observed a single time. Material: PBMCs. The receptors originated from a young man in good health and CMV-seronegative.

There are a few counts of this clone. This chain connects TRBV18 to TRBJ1-2; D is undetermined. The CDR3 contains 13 residues. Per the germline V gene, CDR1 is KGHSH and CDR2 is LQKENI. Deletions cut 0 bases from V and 6 bases from J, with 8 bases between. In DNA, the CDR3 is TGTGCCAGCTCACCACCTCTAGGTGATGGCTACACCTTC. This gives the protein CASSPPLGDGYTF. Using reference TRBV18 and TRBJ1-2 for the parts outside the CDR3, the full variable domain is NAGVMQNPRHLVRRRGQEARLRCSPMKGHSHVYWYRQLPEEGLKFMVYLQKENIIDESGMPKERFSAEFPKEGPSILRIQQVVRGDSAAYFCASSPPLGDGYTFGSGTRLTVV.

The V gene is TRBV27, the J gene TRBJ1-2, with D perhaps matching TRBD1 (5 bases). Germline V gene lookup returns CDR1 MNHEY and CDR2 SMNVEV (reference sequence). The CDR3 spans 13 residues. Trimming stripped 3 bases from V and 6 bases from J, with 11 bases between. CDR3 region: CASSFGGSDGYTF. As DNA, the CDR3 is TGTGCCAGCAGTTTTGGGGGGTCGGATGGCTACACCTTC.

The chain combines TRBV5-4 with TRBJ2-1, with 14 bases aligning to TRBD2. CDR3 length equals 16 residues. The J segment lost 10 bases and the V segment lost 4 bases, leaving 10 bases of the junction unmatched. Germline values: CDR1 SGHNT, CDR2 YYREEE (reference sequence). For the CDR3, the DNA is TGTGCCAGCAGCCCTTGGACTAGCGGGGGGCAAGACGAGCAGTTCTTC. This translates into CASSPWTSGGQDEQFF.

The rearrangement uses TRBV30 and TRBJ1-2; D unresolved. V lost 0 bases, J lost 7 bases, and 12 bases lay in between. The length of the CDR3 is 13 residues. Germline values: CDR1 GTSNPN, CDR2 SVGIG (reference sequence). This CDR3 reads CAWSVLVGVGYTF. Written as DNA, the CDR3 is TGTGCCTGGAGTGTACTAGTCGGGGTTGGCTACACCTTC.

This CDR3 is CASSYGQGVRNEQFF. As DNA, the CDR3 is TGTGCCAGCAGTTACGGACAGGGGGTAAGGAATGAGCAGTTCTTC. The V call is TRBV6-5, the J call TRBJ2-1; 10 bases align to TRBD1. Losses at the gene ends were 2 bases for V and 7 bases for J; bases not matched to a gene: 5. This CDR3 comprises 15 residues. Germline V gene data show CDR1 as MNHEY and CDR2 as SVGAGI.

This chain connects TRBV5-1 to TRBJ2-7; D is possibly TRBD2 (5 bases). Germline V gives CDR1 SGHRS, CDR2 YFSETQ. This CDR3 comprises 14 residues. Trimming shortened V by 4 bases and J by 3 bases, and 14 bases separated the two germline ends. CDR3 sequence reads: CASSPGVSFYEQYF. The CDR3 DNA sequence: TGCGCCAGCAGCCCCGGGGTATCATTCTACGAGCAGTACTTC.

Turning to this clone: The germline gene is not matched at one end of the junction; a read error may be the cause. The V and J genes are TRBV7-9 and TRBJ1-5; 9 bases are a match to TRBD1. Germline-derived CDR1 and CDR2 are SEHNR and FQNEAQ (reference sequence). This CDR3 has 16 amino acids. The CDR3: CASSLSGTGSSQSQHF. The CDR3 DNA reads as TGTGCCAGCAGCTTAAGCGGGACAGGGAGTTCTCAGTCCCAGCATTTT.

This clone was detected once. The rearrangement uses TRBV19 and TRBJ1-5; 7 positions match TRBD1. J was trimmed by 1 base and V by 9 bases; bases with no gene match: 9. The CDR3 runs to 15 residues. Germline V gene sequence: CDR1 LNHDA, CDR2 SQIVND (reference sequence). The CDR3 region is CASKTPGQSNQPQHF. CDR3 in DNA: TGTGCCAGCAAGACCCCGGGACAGAGCAATCAGCCCCAGCATTTT.

This rearrangement joins TRBV6-1 to TRBJ2-2; 8 bases agree with TRBD1. Trimming cost V 6 bases and J 5 bases; bases outside gene matches: 2. The CDR3 consists of 13 residues. CDR1 is MNHNS and CDR2 is SASEGT in the germline V gene. The CDR3: CASRTGATGELFF. The CDR3 DNA sequence: TGTGCCAGCAGGACAGGGGCAACCGGGGAGCTGTTTTTT.

The rearrangement links TRBV5-1 to TRBJ2-1; TRBD1 matches 8 bases. V lost 0 bases, J lost 6 bases, and 5 bases stayed unmatched. CDR3 size: 15 residues. Per germline, CDR1 SGHRS and CDR2 YFSETQ. CDR3 loop: CASSLAQGAGNEQFF. CDR3 in DNA: TGCGCCAGCAGCTTGGCGCAGGGGGCTGGCAATGAGCAGTTCTTC.

The genes are TRBV7-8 and TRBJ2-6; the match to TRBD1 covers 9 bases. CDR1 and CDR2 (germline): SGHVS, FQNEAQ. This CDR3 has 19 amino acids. V shed 5 bases and J 0 bases; nucleotides not matched to a gene: 11. The CDR3 loop reads CASSPQDRGTFSGANVLTF. The CDR3 nucleotides are TGTGCCAGCAGCCCCCAGGACAGGGGCACCTTCTCTGGGGCCAACGTCCTGACTTTC. The full variable domain, completed using reference TRBV7-8 and TRBJ2-6, is GAGVSQSPRYKVAKRGQDVALRCDPISGHVSLFWYQQALGQGPEFLTYFQNEAQLDKSGLPSDRFFAERPEGSVSTLKIQRTQQEDSAVYLCASSPQDRGTFSGANVLTFGAGSRLTVL.

This sequence joins TRBV7-9 and TRBJ2-5; the D gene is possibly TRBD1 (6 bases). Per germline, CDR1 SEHNR and CDR2 FQNEAQ (reference sequence). Trimming removed 3 bases from V and 5 bases from J, with 13 bases in between. The CDR3 runs to 14 residues. The CDR3 coding sequence is TGTGCCAGCAGCTTTACAGGGATGATGGAGACCCAGTACTTC. Its protein product is CASSFTGMMETQYF.

This clone has just a few counts. V usage is TRBV11-2 and J usage is TRBJ2-7, with TRBD1 as a possible D gene (5 bases). CDR1 SGHAT and CDR2 FQNNGV come from the germline V gene. This CDR3 is 12 amino acids long. Trimming took 0 bases from V and 6 from J, leaving 6 bases between them. Written as DNA, the CDR3 is TGTGCCAGCAGCTTAGATACAGGCGAGCAGTACTTC. Protein: CASSLDTGEQYF.

This clone was counted a few times. This chain joins TRBV10-1 and TRBJ1-2; D is unclear. V lost 6 bases, J lost 1 base, and 6 bases lay in between. CDR1 is WNHNN, CDR2 SYGVQD, per germline (reference sequence). The CDR3 consists of 12 residues. The CDR3 DNA is TGCGCCAGCAGCGCCAGTAACTATGGCTACACCTTC. Its protein is CASSASNYGYTF.

This rearrangement joins TRBV5-1 to TRBJ1-1, with D unresolved. This CDR3 comprises 17 residues. Germline V gene lookup returns CDR1 SGHRS and CDR2 YFSETQ. The germline V and J ends were trimmed by 2 bases and 5 bases, with 22 bases remaining between them. The CDR3 loop is CASSFSGSLIGNTEAFF. The CDR3 nucleotides read TGCGCCAGCAGCTTTTCGGGGTCTCTGATCGGGAATACTGAAGCTTTCTTT. Together with reference TRBV5-1 and TRBJ1-1, the CDR3 gives the full variable domain: KAGVTQTPRYLIKTRGQQVTLSCSPISGHRSVSWYQQTPGQGLQFLFEYFSETQRNKGNFPGRFSGRQFSNSRSEMNVSTLELGDSALYLCASSFSGSLIGNTEAFFGQGTRLTVV.

The rearrangement uses TRBV5-5 and TRBJ2-7; TRBD1 agrees at 8 bases. V lost 6 bases to trimming and J lost 3 bases; unmatched junction nucleotides: 8. The V gene's germline CDR1 is SGHKS and CDR2 YYEKEE (reference sequence). This CDR3 is 14 amino acids long. As DNA, the CDR3 is TGTGCCAGCACCAGAACAGGGGGAGGCTACGAGCAGTACTTC. As protein: CASTRTGGGYEQYF.

This chain uses TRBV19 with TRBJ2-5; TRBD2 matches at 13 bases. CDR3 size: 14 residues. V gave up 10 bases and J gave up 2 bases; unmatched junction bases: 4. Looked up from germline, CDR1 is LNHDA and CDR2 is SQIVND (reference sequence). The CDR3 DNA reads TGTGCCACCCGGACTAGCGGGGGTCAAGAGACCCAGTACTTC. This sequence encodes CATRTSGGQETQYF. Based on the CDR3 plus reference TRBV19 and TRBJ2-5, the full variable domain is DGGITQSPKYLFRKEGQNVTLSCEQNLNHDAMYWYRQDPGQGLRLIYYSQIVNDFQKGDIAEGYSVSREKKESFPLTVTSAQKNPTAFYLCATRTSGGQETQYFGPGTRLLVL.

This sequence joins TRBV27 and TRBJ2-3; D might be TRBD1 (6 bases). Germline V gene lookup returns CDR1 MNHEY and CDR2 SMNVEV (reference sequence). Trimming shortened V by 6 bases and J by 8 bases, and 15 bases separated the two germline ends. The CDR3 has 13 residues. The CDR3 DNA reads as TGTGCCAGCAGCTGGGGGACAAGGGCTACGCAGTATTTT. It codes for CASSWGTRATQYF.

The chain recombines TRBV5-1 with TRBJ1-1; 10 bases are a match to TRBD1. CDR1 and CDR2 from the germline V gene are SGHRS and YFSETQ. V shed 4 bases, J shed 4 bases, and the junction held 10 bases outside the gene matches. The CDR3 runs 16 residues. CDR3 region: CASSPQTGGSGTEAFF. CDR3 DNA sequence: TGCGCCAGCAGCCCACAGACAGGGGGCAGCGGCACTGAAGCTTTCTTT. Full variable domain (outside the CDR3, taken from reference TRBV5-1 and TRBJ1-1): KAGVTQTPRYLIKTRGQQVTLSCSPISGHRSVSWYQQTPGQGLQFLFEYFSETQRNKGNFPGRFSGRQFSNSRSEMNVSTLELGDSALYLCASSPQTGGSGTEAFFGQGTRLTVV.

The gene calls are TRBV5-1 and TRBJ2-3, with 7 bases identical to TRBD1. J gave up 6 bases and V 4 bases, and 8 bases lay outside the gene matches. The CDR3 consists of 14 residues. Germline assignment: CDR1 SGHRS and CDR2 YFSETQ. This chain's CDR3 is CASSLGQEYDTQYF. CDR3 DNA sequence: TGCGCCAGCAGCCTCGGACAGGAGTACGATACGCAGTATTTT.

This clone was seen just once. The genes are TRBV6-6 and TRBJ2-3, with 9 bases that match TRBD1. The V and J ends lost 10 bases and 3 bases, in that order; junction bases with no gene match: 5. Germline V gives CDR1 MNHNY, CDR2 SVGAGI (reference sequence). This CDR3 spans 13 amino acids. The CDR3 protein is CAIRDRVTDTQYF. The CDR3 DNA reads TGTGCCATCCGGGACAGGGTGACAGATACGCAGTATTTT.

The rearrangement joins TRBV9 to TRBJ2-2; a possible D gene is TRBD1 (7 bases). From germline, CDR1 is SGDLS and CDR2 YYNGEE. The CDR3 is made up of 16 amino acids. The ends were cut back, 0 bases at V and 5 bases at J, with 14 bases in the middle. In nucleotides, the CDR3 is TGTGCCAGCAGCGTAGGAGGGGGGACAGCGACCGGGGAGCTGTTTTTT. Amino acids: CASSVGGGTATGELFF.

There are a few counts of this clone. This chain links TRBV18 with TRBJ1-2, with TRBD1 as a possible D gene (5 bases). From germline, CDR1 is KGHSH and CDR2 LQKENI. CDR3 length: 13 amino acids. V was pared by 0 bases and J by 4 bases, with 6 bases between. CDR3 protein: CASSPPGGYGYTF. CDR3 coding DNA: TGTGCCAGCTCACCACCGGGGGGCTATGGCTACACCTTC.

This rearrangement joins TRBV9 to TRBJ2-2, with 10 bases matching TRBD2. V lost 0 bases and J lost 3; bases outside the gene matches: 2. The CDR3 totals 16 residues. Germline CDR1 SGDLS, CDR2 YYNGEE. The CDR3 coding sequence is TGTGCCAGCAGCGTAGCTAGCGGGAGTTACACCGGGGAGCTGTTTTTT. This translates into CASSVASGSYTGELFF.

This clone was observed a few times. This sequence joins TRBV18 and TRBJ2-7; maybe TRBD1 (5 bases). The V gene lost 4 bases and the J gene lost 5 bases, with 18 bases spanning the gap. This CDR3 contains 15 residues. Germline assignment: CDR1 KGHSH and CDR2 LQKENI. CDR3 amino acids: CASSRAQASSNEQYF. Here the CDR3 DNA reads TGTGCCAGCTCACGGGCACAGGCTTCTTCCAACGAGCAGTACTTC.

This clone has ten or more counts. The rearrangement joins TRBV5-4 to TRBJ1-1; D not resolved. V lost 0 bases and J 6 bases, leaving 15 bases between the germline ends. This CDR3 has 15 residues. Germline lookup yields CDR1 SGHNT and CDR2 YYREEE (reference sequence). The DNA of the CDR3 is TGTGCCAGCAGCTTGGAGGAGGGTGGTGGAGCTGAAGCTTTCTTT. The encoded protein is CASSLEEGGGAEAFF.

The chain links TRBV6-5 to TRBJ2-7; TRBD1 matches at 7 bases. This CDR3 is 15 amino acids long. V lost 2 bases, J lost 3 bases, and 7 bases stayed unmatched. Per germline, CDR1 MNHEY and CDR2 SVGAGI. The CDR3 is CASSYIGTAYYEQYF. The CDR3 nucleotides read TGTGCCAGCAGTTACATAGGGACAGCGTACTACGAGCAGTACTTC.

Here the CDR3 reads CASSPSGVGSYEQYF. Here the CDR3 DNA reads TGTGCCAGCAGCCCCAGCGGGGTTGGTTCCTACGAGCAGTACTTC. This chain uses TRBV11-2 with TRBJ2-7; 7 bases agree with TRBD2. Looked up from germline, CDR1 is SGHAT and CDR2 is FQNNGV. J was trimmed by 1 base and V by 5 bases; bases with no gene match: 8. The CDR3 is 15 amino acids.

V usage is TRBV19 and J usage is TRBJ1-2; D gene unclear. CDR1 is LNHDA, CDR2 SQIVND, per germline (reference sequence). Trimming removed 3 bases from V and 2 bases from J, with 10 bases in between. The CDR3 covers 14 residues. The CDR3 is CASSIHAGNYGYTF. The CDR3 DNA is TGTGCCAGTAGTATTCACGCAGGAAACTATGGCTACACCTTC.

V is TRBV5-5 and J is TRBJ2-7; no firm D call. Germline CDR1 reads SGHKS; CDR2 reads YYEKEE (reference sequence). V lost 2 bases to trimming and J lost 0 bases, with 6 bases between them. This CDR3 contains 13 residues. This chain's CDR3 is CASSFTNSYEQYF. In DNA, the CDR3 is TGTGCCAGCAGCTTCACTAACTCCTACGAGCAGTACTTC.